Each of the 30 T cell receptor beta chains below was sequenced from the same sample in a study of T cell responses to AZD1222 COVID-19 vaccine. The repertoire was sequenced with immunoSEQ multiplex PCR; TCRdb's copy has only in-frame clones and lacks some. The sample lists around 99,000 clones, 92% occurring once. Sequenced here: peripheral blood, sampled 28 days after the second AZD1222 dose. The receptor set was obtained from an adult who received the AZD1222 COVID-19 vaccine.

In this sample, this clone turned up once. V is TRBV9 and J is TRBJ1-1, with D unclear. The CDR3 spans 14 residues. The V gene lost 1 base and the J gene lost 2 bases, with 9 bases spanning the gap. Germline CDR1 SGDLS, CDR2 YYNGEE. The CDR3 nucleotides read TGTGCCAGCAGCGTAATGGAGGGAAACACTGAAGCTTTCTTT. Its translation is CASSVMEGNTEAFF. The whole variable domain, filled in from reference TRBV9 and TRBJ1-1, reads DSGVTQTPKHLITATGQRVTLRCSPRSGDLSVYWYQQSLDQGLQFLIQYYNGEERAKGNILERFSAQQFPDLHSELNLSSLELGDSALYFCASSVMEGNTEAFFGQGTRLTVV.

The chain has TRBV6-5 and TRBJ1-1, with D unresolved. The CDR3 length is 15 residues. V gave up 6 bases and J gave up 0 bases, with 14 bases separating them. Germline CDR1 reads MNHEY; CDR2 reads SVGAGI. This chain's CDR3 is CASSHRVGMNTEAFF. Written as DNA, the CDR3 is TGTGCCAGCAGCCACAGAGTAGGCATGAACACTGAAGCTTTCTTT.

CDR3 DNA: TGCGCCAGCAGCCAAGATCGGACTTGGGGTGGGAACACTGAAGCTTTCTTT. Amino acid sequence: CASSQDRTWGGNTEAFF. This chain uses TRBV4-3 with TRBJ1-1, with D hard to call. The CDR3 contains 17 residues. Germline V gene lookup returns CDR1 LGHNA and CDR2 YSLEER. The V gene lost 0 bases and the J gene lost 1 base, with 15 bases spanning the gap.

This chain links TRBV30 with TRBJ1-5; D ambiguous. With 0 bases removed from V and 2 bases from J, the gap between germline ends came to 8 bases. Germline V gene sequence: CDR1 GTSNPN, CDR2 SVGIG (reference sequence). This CDR3 has 14 residues. CDR3 in amino acids: CAWSVTGGNQPQHF. CDR3 DNA: TGTGCCTGGAGTGTAACGGGAGGCAATCAGCCCCAGCATTTT.

Only one count was recorded for this clone. DNA for the CDR3: TGTGCCAGCAGCGTAGTAACAGGCTCTGGGGCCAACGTCCTGACTTTC. It yields the protein CASSVVTGSGANVLTF. The chain recombines TRBV9 with TRBJ2-6; tentative D call: TRBD1 (5 bases). The CDR3 runs 16 residues. Germline CDR1 and CDR2: SGDLS and YYNGEE. V gave up 0 bases and J gave up 0 bases, with 7 bases separating them.

The chain has TRBV30 and TRBJ1-5; D gene ambiguous. The CDR3 has 13 residues. V gave up 3 bases and J gave up 2 bases, with 8 bases separating them. The germline V gene encodes CDR1 GTSNPN and CDR2 SVGIG (reference sequence). The CDR3 loop is CAWSTRGNQPQHF. The CDR3 region has the DNA TGTGCCTGGAGCACCCGCGGCAATCAGCCCCAGCATTTT.

CDR3 loop: CASSLASTDFSGNTIYF. CDR3 bases: TGTGCCAGCAGCTTGGCTTCCACGGATTTCTCTGGAAACACCATATATTTT. The genes are TRBV5-5 and TRBJ1-3; no firm D call. This CDR3 is 17 amino acids long. The germline V gene has CDR1 SGHKS and CDR2 YYEKEE (reference sequence). Trimming left V 0 bases short and J 0 bases short, with 13 bases between. The full variable domain, rest sourced from reference TRBV5-5 and TRBJ1-3, is DAGVTQSPTHLIKTRGQQVTLRCSPISGHKSVSWYQQVLGQGPQFIFQYYEKEERGRGNFPDRFSARQFPNYSSELNVNALLLGDSALYLCASSLASTDFSGNTIYFGEGSWLTVV.

The chain combines TRBV7-3 with TRBJ2-5; 8 nucleotides agree with TRBD2. The length of the CDR3 is 15 residues. Germline loops: CDR1 SGHTA, CDR2 FQGTGA. With 5 bases clipped from V and 1 base from J, the junction kept 6 bases outside the gene matches. The CDR3 bases are TGTGCCAGCAGCCAATTAGCGGGAAGCCAAGAGACCCAGTACTTC. Its protein is CASSQLAGSQETQYF.

The V call is TRBV30, the J call TRBJ1-2, with 7 bases matching TRBD1. CDR1 and CDR2 from the germline V gene are GTSNPN and SVGIG (reference sequence). This CDR3 spans 12 amino acids. The V gene end was trimmed by 2 bases and the J gene end by 8 bases; junction bases not matched to a gene: 5. The CDR3 loop reads CAWSYRGGGYTF. In DNA, the CDR3 is TGTGCCTGGAGTTACAGGGGAGGCGGCTACACCTTC.

The gene calls are TRBV6-5 and TRBJ1-5; no reliable D call. Germline CDR1 MNHEY, CDR2 SVGAGI. Trimming took 10 bases from V and 2 from J, leaving 9 bases between them. This CDR3 spans 12 amino acids. CDR3 in DNA: TGTGCCATGGGCGGGGGCAATCAGCCCCAGCATTTT. As protein: CAMGGGNQPQHF.

CDR3 sequence reads: CASRTGGGSSGNTIYF. Written as DNA, the CDR3 is TGCGCCAGCAGGACCGGGGGAGGAAGCTCTGGAAACACCATATATTTT. This chain links TRBV5-1 with TRBJ1-3, with a possible D match to TRBD1 (5 bases). Trimming stripped 5 bases from V and 0 bases from J, with 15 bases between. The germline CDR1 and CDR2 sequences are SGHRS and YFSETQ. The CDR3 is 16 residues long.

The chain is built from TRBV5-1 and TRBJ1-4; TRBD1 might be the D (5 bases). Germline V gene data show CDR1 as SGHRS and CDR2 as YFSETQ. V lost 0 bases and J lost 4, with 7 bases in between. The CDR3 contains 14 residues. The CDR3 DNA follows: TGCGCCAGCAGCTTGGAGGGGATTAATGAAAAACTGTTTTTT. This translates into CASSLEGINEKLFF. The variable domain in full, completed from reference TRBV5-1 and TRBJ1-4, reads KAGVTQTPRYLIKTRGQQVTLSCSPISGHRSVSWYQQTPGQGLQFLFEYFSETQRNKGNFPGRFSGRQFSNSRSEMNVSTLELGDSALYLCASSLEGINEKLFFGSGTQLSVL.

The rearrangement uses TRBV3-1 (or the pseudogene TRBV3-2) and TRBJ1-4, with D hard to call. This CDR3 region has 12 residues. CDR1 is LGHDT, CDR2 YNNKEL, per germline (reference sequence). V dropped 2 bases and J dropped 5 bases, with 3 bases sitting between them. This CDR3 is CASSQINEKLFF. DNA for the CDR3: TGTGCCAGCAGCCAAATAAATGAAAAACTGTTTTTT.

The chain uses TRBV6-5 and TRBJ1-2; TRBD1 might be the D (5 bases). There are 14 residues in the CDR3. The ends were cut back, 7 bases at V and 5 bases at J, with 17 bases in the middle. Germline V gives CDR1 MNHEY, CDR2 SVGAGI. CDR3 nucleotides: TGTGCCAGCATCCCGCCCGGCAGGGCTTATGGCTACACCTTC. It is translated as CASIPPGRAYGYTF.

The rearrangement uses TRBV3-1 (or the pseudogene TRBV3-2) and TRBJ1-3, with D possibly matching TRBD1 (5 bases). The germline CDR1 and CDR2 sequences are LGHDT and YNNKEL (reference sequence). The CDR3 extends over 16 amino acids. Deletions cut 1 base from V and 3 bases from J, with 13 bases between. The CDR3 reads CASSQGGSGLGNTIYF. As DNA, the CDR3 is TGTGCCAGCAGCCAAGGAGGTTCGGGGCTTGGAAACACCATATATTTT.

This chain uses TRBV6-5 with TRBJ1-3; D uncertain. The CDR3 is made up of 13 amino acids. Germline CDR1 MNHEY, CDR2 SVGAGI. V was cut by 6 bases and J by 0 bases, with 6 bases left in between. The CDR3 loop is CASRPHSGNTIYF. CDR3 bases: TGTGCCAGCAGGCCCCACTCTGGAAACACCATATATTTT.

CDR3 bases: TGCGCCAGCAGCTTGAACAGGGGTGCTAATGAAAAACTGTTTTTT. It specifies CASSLNRGANEKLFF. The chain recombines TRBV5-1 with TRBJ1-4; 7 nucleotides agree with TRBD1. Germline CDR1 SGHRS, CDR2 YFSETQ. The CDR3 sequence is 15 residues long. Germline trimming cut 1 base from V and 3 bases from J; bases unmatched to any gene: 3.

The chain uses TRBV6-5 and TRBJ1-1; no definite D call. CDR1 and CDR2 from the germline V gene are MNHEY and SVGAGI. The CDR3 runs 13 residues. V lost 7 bases, J lost 5 bases, and 14 bases lay in between. CDR3 DNA sequence: TGTGCCAGCACCAAAGCGTTCGGGACTGAAGCTTTCTTT. Translated, it gives CASTKAFGTEAFF.

The chain carries TRBV6-5 and TRBJ2-3; D remains ambiguous. The ends were cut back, 5 bases at V and 4 bases at J, with 7 bases in the middle. The CDR3 extends over 12 amino acids. In germline, CDR1 is MNHEY, CDR2 SVGAGI. For the CDR3, the DNA is TGTGCCAGCAGTCTTGGTGCAGATACGCAGTATTTT. Translated, it gives CASSLGADTQYF.

V and J are TRBV19 and TRBJ1-5; D unclear. Trimming cost V 5 bases and J 4 bases, with 6 bases left between them. This CDR3 contains 12 residues. Germline CDR1 is LNHDA and CDR2 is SQIVND (reference sequence). The CDR3 region is CASSSINQPQHF. The CDR3 region has the DNA TGTGCCAGTAGTTCAATTAATCAGCCCCAGCATTTT.

The rearrangement joins TRBV7-9 to TRBJ1-2, with no clear D. Per the germline V gene, CDR1 is SEHNR and CDR2 is FQNEAQ (reference sequence). This CDR3 spans 13 amino acids. The V gene lost 3 bases and the J gene lost 3 bases, with 8 bases spanning the gap. The chain's CDR3 is CASSFAADYGYTF. The CDR3 DNA sequence: TGTGCCAGCAGCTTCGCTGCGGACTATGGCTACACCTTC.

The chain is built from TRBV6-2 or TRBV6-3 and TRBJ1-5; weak D call: TRBD1 (6 bases). This CDR3 region has 14 residues. With 2 bases removed from V and 11 bases from J, the gap between germline ends came to 16 bases. The germline CDR1 and CDR2 sequences are MNHEY and SVGEGT. CDR3 DNA: TGTGCCAGCAGTTACGTATGGGGGCGCGGGACCCAGCATTTT. Residues: CASSYVWGRGTQHF.

The J gene is TRBJ2-2, the V gene TRBV7-8, with D perhaps TRBD2 (5 bases). Trimming took off 5 bases at V and 8 bases at J, with 12 bases between the two ends. CDR1 is SGHVS and CDR2 is FQNEAQ in the germline V gene. CDR3 length equals 13 residues. This CDR3 is CASSPKSGGELFF. The CDR3 DNA reads TGTGCCAGCAGCCCTAAAAGCGGAGGGGAGCTGTTTTTT.

V is TRBV6-5 and J is TRBJ2-5; TRBD2 matches at 12 bases. The CDR3 runs 15 residues. CDR1 MNHEY and CDR2 SVGAGI come from the germline V gene. V lost 0 bases and J lost 4; bases outside the gene matches: 0. CDR3 coding DNA: TGTGCCAGCAGTTACTCGACTAGCGGGGGAGAGACCCAGTACTTC. Translated: CASSYSTSGGETQYF.

The genes are TRBV15 and TRBJ2-2; a weak D match, TRBD1 (5 bases). V shed 6 bases and J shed 3 bases, with 11 bases lying between them. Germline loops: CDR1 LNHNV, CDR2 YYDKDF (reference sequence). The CDR3 covers 14 residues. Here the CDR3 DNA reads TGTGCCACCAGGCAGGGTTTAGACACCGGGGAGCTGTTTTTT. It translates to CATRQGLDTGELFF.

Here the CDR3 reads CASSPLGGASEAFF. The CDR3 DNA sequence: TGTGCCAGCAGTCCTTTGGGGGGCGCTTCTGAAGCTTTCTTT. The genes are TRBV27 and TRBJ1-1, with a possible D match to TRBD1 (6 bases). Trimming left V 5 bases short and J 6 bases short, with 16 bases between. The germline V gene encodes CDR1 MNHEY and CDR2 SMNVEV (reference sequence). The CDR3 runs to 14 residues.

This chain uses TRBV7-9 with TRBJ1-2, with D uncertain. The germline V and J ends were trimmed by 4 bases and 0 bases, with 15 bases remaining between them. CDR1 and CDR2 (germline): SEHNR, FQNEAQ (reference sequence). CDR3 length equals 16 residues. CDR3 protein: CASSSRGILPNYGYTF. The CDR3 nucleotides read TGTGCCAGCAGCTCAAGAGGTATTTTACCTAACTATGGCTACACCTTC. The full variable domain, with the rest looked up from reference TRBV7-9 and TRBJ1-2, is DTGVSQNPRHKITKRGQNVTFRCDPISEHNRLYWYRQTLGQGPEFLTYFQNEAQLEKSRLLSDRFSAERPKGSFSTLEIQRTEQGDSAMYLCASSSRGILPNYGYTFGSGTRLTVV.

There are a few counts of this clone. The chain combines TRBV19 with TRBJ2-7; TRBD1 might be the D (5 bases). V shed 1 base and J shed 3 bases, with 16 bases lying between them. Germline CDR1 LNHDA, CDR2 SQIVND (reference sequence). This CDR3 spans 16 amino acids. Here the CDR3 DNA reads TGTGCCAGTAGTATAGCTGCAAGACAGCGACTCTACGAGCAGTACTTC. Translation gives CASSIAARQRLYEQYF.

V gene TRBV19 combines with J gene TRBJ2-2; TRBD1 might be the D (5 bases). CDR3 length: 16 residues. Trimming removed 3 bases from V and 0 bases from J, with 11 bases in between. Germline CDR1 is LNHDA and CDR2 is SQIVND (reference sequence). The CDR3 DNA sequence: TGTGCCAGTAGTATGGAAAGGGGAACGAACACCGGGGAGCTGTTTTTT. Translated: CASSMERGTNTGELFF. The full variable domain, in which reference TRBV19 and TRBJ2-2 provide the parts outside the CDR3, is DGGITQSPKYLFRKEGQNVTLSCEQNLNHDAMYWYRQDPGQGLRLIYYSQIVNDFQKGDIAEGYSVSREKKESFPLTVTSAQKNPTAFYLCASSMERGTNTGELFFGEGSRLTVL.

This clone was counted a single time. V usage is TRBV11-2 and J usage is TRBJ1-1; D is unresolved. V was shortened by 2 bases and J by 2 bases, with 3 bases between the two germline ends. There are 12 residues in the CDR3. Germline V CDR1 and CDR2: SGHAT, FQNNGV. CDR3 sequence reads: CASSLLNTEAFF. In DNA, the CDR3 is TGTGCCAGCAGCTTACTCAACACTGAAGCTTTCTTT.